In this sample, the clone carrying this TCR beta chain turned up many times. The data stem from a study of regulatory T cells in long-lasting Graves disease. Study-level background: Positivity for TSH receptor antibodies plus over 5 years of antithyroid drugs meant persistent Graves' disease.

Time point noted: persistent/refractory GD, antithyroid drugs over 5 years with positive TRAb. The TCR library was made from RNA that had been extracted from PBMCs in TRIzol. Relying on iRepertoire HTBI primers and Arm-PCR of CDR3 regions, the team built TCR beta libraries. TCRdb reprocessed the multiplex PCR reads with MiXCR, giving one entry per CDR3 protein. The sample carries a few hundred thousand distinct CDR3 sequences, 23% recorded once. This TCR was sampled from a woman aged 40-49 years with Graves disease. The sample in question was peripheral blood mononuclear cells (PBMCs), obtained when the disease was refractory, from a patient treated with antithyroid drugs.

CDR3 DNA sequence: TGTGCCAGCAGTTCCGACTACCCCAAATCCATTATTAGGGGGTCCTACGAGCAGTACTTC. It yields the protein CASSSDYPKSIIRGSYEQYF. The chain is built from TRBV28 and TRBJ2-7; D possibly corresponds to TRBD1 (6 bases). The germline V gene encodes CDR1 MDHEN and CDR2 SYDVKM. The CDR3 consists of 20 residues. V shed 4 bases and J shed 1 base, with 29 bases lying between them.